This TCR beta chain was sequenced for a study of T cell changes during pregnancy in multiple sclerosis. Profiling relied on immunoSEQ multiplex PCR, and the TCRdb table lists in-frame clones only, not all of them. The sample has 75,000 to 100,000 clones, around 90% seen once. This CDR3 is 11 amino acids long. Per the germline V gene, CDR1 is GTSNPN and CDR2 is SVGIG (reference sequence). With V trimmed by 4 bases and J by 10 bases, 2 bases remained unmatched. Sequencing was performed on peripheral blood, taken after pregnancy. The receptor comes from a female donor in good health, enrolled as a control in a pregnancy study. The rearrangement joins TRBV30 to TRBJ2-3; 10 bases agree with TRBD2. The CDR3 loop is CAWKSGGAQYF. The CDR3 DNA follows: TGTGCCTGGAAGAGCGGGGGGGCGCAGTATTTT.